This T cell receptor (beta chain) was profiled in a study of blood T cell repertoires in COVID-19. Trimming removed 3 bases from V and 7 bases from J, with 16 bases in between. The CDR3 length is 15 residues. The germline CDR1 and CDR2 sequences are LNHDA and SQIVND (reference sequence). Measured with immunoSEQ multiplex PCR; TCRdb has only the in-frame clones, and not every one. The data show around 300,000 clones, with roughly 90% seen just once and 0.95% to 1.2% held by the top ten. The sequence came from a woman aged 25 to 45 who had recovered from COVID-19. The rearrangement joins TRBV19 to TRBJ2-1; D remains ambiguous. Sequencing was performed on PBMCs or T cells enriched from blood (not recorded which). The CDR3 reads CASSISRPPWNEQFF. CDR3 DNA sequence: TGTGCCAGTAGTATTTCCAGGCCACCCTGGAATGAGCAGTTCTTC.